The 17 T cell receptor beta chains listed next were all sequenced from one sample in a study of cytomegalovirus exposure and HLA in healthy donors. PCR employed 60 Vbeta and 13 Jbeta primers. The repertoire was sequenced with immunoSEQ multiplex PCR; TCRdb's copy has only in-frame clones and lacks some. Among under 100,000 clones listed, about 74% were seen once. The specimen sequenced was PBMCs. The receptors derive from a woman aged 45-60 years in good health and CMV-seropositive.

The chain combines TRBV28 with TRBJ2-7; 7 nucleotides align to TRBD1. J gave up 3 bases and V 5 bases, and 4 bases lay outside the gene matches. The CDR3 length is 13 residues. Looked up from germline, CDR1 is MDHEN and CDR2 is SYDVKM. The DNA for the CDR3 is TGTGCCAGCAGTGGGGACAGATACTACGAGCAGTACTTC. Translating gives CASSGDRYYEQYF.

The genes are TRBV6-6 and TRBJ2-2; D not certain. V was clipped by 4 bases and J by 2 bases, with 5 bases between them. Germline V gene data show CDR1 as MNHNY and CDR2 as SVGAGI (reference sequence). The CDR3 has 13 residues. This chain's CDR3 is CASSSTNTGELFF. CDR3 coding DNA: TGTGCCAGCAGTTCAACAAACACCGGGGAGCTGTTTTTT.

This clone was counted a few times. The V call is TRBV9, the J call TRBJ2-3, with a possible D match to TRBD1 (6 bases). CDR1 is SGDLS and CDR2 is YYNGEE in the germline V gene. V gave up 1 base and J gave up 6 bases, with 12 bases separating them. There are 14 residues in the CDR3. CDR3 region: CASSVSGVVDTQYF. CDR3 coding DNA: TGTGCCAGCAGCGTATCAGGGGTTGTTGATACGCAGTATTTT. The variable domain in full, with the rest retrieved from reference TRBV9 and TRBJ2-3, is DSGVTQTPKHLITATGQRVTLRCSPRSGDLSVYWYQQSLDQGLQFLIQYYNGEERAKGNILERFSAQQFPDLHSELNLSSLELGDSALYFCASSVSGVVDTQYFGPGTRLTVL.

The chain combines TRBV30 with TRBJ2-1; 11 bases line up with TRBD2. J was trimmed by 9 bases and V by 3 bases; bases with no gene match: 7. CDR3 size: 14 residues. The V gene's germline CDR1 is GTSNPN and CDR2 SVGIG (reference sequence). The CDR3 loop is CAWRNSGRAAEQFF. The CDR3 DNA sequence: TGTGCCTGGAGGAATAGCGGGAGGGCGGCTGAGCAGTTCTTC.

The sample holds a few counts of this clone. This chain connects TRBV11-1 to TRBJ2-7; 10 bases map to TRBD2. J was trimmed by 2 bases and V by 2 bases; bases with no gene match: 6. The CDR3 totals 16 residues. CDR1 SGHAT and CDR2 FQDESV come from the germline V gene (reference sequence). The DNA of the CDR3 is TGTGCCAGCAGCTTAAGGCTAGCGGGAGATCCCTACGAGCAGTACTTC. Amino acid sequence: CASSLRLAGDPYEQYF.

The rearrangement links TRBV28 to TRBJ2-7; TRBD2 matches 7 bases. V lost 3 bases to trimming and J lost 6 bases; unmatched junction nucleotides: 11. The CDR3 is made up of 15 amino acids. The V gene's germline CDR1 is MDHEN and CDR2 SYDVKM. The CDR3 region is CASSFHLLANTEQYF. DNA of the CDR3: TGTGCCAGCAGTTTCCATTTACTAGCGAATACCGAGCAGTACTTC.

V and J are TRBV5-1 and TRBJ2-7; 10 bases align to TRBD1. The CDR3 has 15 residues. The ends lost 4 bases at V and 5 bases at J; junction bases unmatched: 9. Germline values: CDR1 SGHRS, CDR2 YFSETQ. CDR3 sequence reads: CASSRTGGKINEQYF. In nucleotides, the CDR3 is TGCGCCAGCAGCCGGACAGGGGGGAAAATTAACGAGCAGTACTTC. Full variable domain (missing parts from reference TRBV5-1 and TRBJ2-7): KAGVTQTPRYLIKTRGQQVTLSCSPISGHRSVSWYQQTPGQGLQFLFEYFSETQRNKGNFPGRFSGRQFSNSRSEMNVSTLELGDSALYLCASSRTGGKINEQYFGPGTRLTVT.

J is TRBJ1-2 and V is TRBV5-4; the D gene is possibly TRBD1 (6 bases). The CDR3 is made up of 16 amino acids. CDR1 and CDR2 from the germline V gene are SGHNT and YYREEE (reference sequence). The V end was cut by 3 bases, the J end by 4 bases, with 19 bases between. The CDR3 bases are TGTGCCAGCAGCTGGGCCCGGGAGGGGGGCGCCTATGGCTACACCTTC. Amino acids: CASSWAREGGAYGYTF.

This clone was counted between two and nine times. Written as DNA, the CDR3 is TGTGCCAGCAGCCCTATACTTCGACAGGGGAAAAGCCTCCGGGGAACTGAAGCTTTCTTT. It specifies CASSPILRQGKSLRGTEAFF. This sequence joins TRBV28 and TRBJ1-1, with 8 bases identical to TRBD1. Trimming took 6 bases from V and 5 from J; bases not matched to a gene: 26. Germline-derived CDR1 and CDR2 are MDHEN and SYDVKM. The CDR3 consists of 20 residues. Full variable domain (missing parts from reference TRBV28 and TRBJ1-1): DVKVTQSSRYLVKRTGEKVFLECVQDMDHENMFWYRQDPGLGLRLIYFSYDVKMKEKGDIPEGYSVSREKKERFSLILESASTNQTSMYLCASSPILRQGKSLRGTEAFFGQGTRLTVV.

The count of this clone is one. The CDR3 DNA reads TGTGCCAGCAGCCGGACTAGCGGGAGCCAAGAGACCCAGTACTTC. Its translation: CASSRTSGSQETQYF. The rearrangement links TRBV7-2 to TRBJ2-5, with TRBD2 identical over 13 bases. CDR1 is SGHTA and CDR2 is FQGNSA in the germline V gene. This CDR3 has 15 amino acids. V shed 5 bases and J 1 base; nucleotides not matched to a gene: 1.

This sequence joins TRBV18 and TRBJ2-2, with a weak D call TRBD2 (6 bases). The CDR3 consists of 13 residues. Trimming pared 2 bases from V and 7 bases from J, leaving 8 bases between. Per germline, CDR1 KGHSH and CDR2 LQKENI. CDR3 sequence: CASSPGGIGELFF. CDR3 bases: TGTGCCAGCTCACCAGGAGGGATCGGGGAGCTGTTTTTT.

The J gene is TRBJ2-1, the V gene TRBV28; TRBD2 might be the D (5 bases). V was trimmed by 9 bases and J by 4 bases, leaving 16 bases between them. Germline CDR1 and CDR2: MDHEN and SYDVKM. This CDR3 region has 14 residues. CDR3 sequence reads: CASIAQPSYNEQFF. The CDR3 DNA reads TGTGCCAGTATAGCGCAACCCTCTTACAATGAGCAGTTCTTC.

The chain recombines TRBV29-1 with TRBJ2-2; the match to TRBD2 covers 11 bases. The CDR3 loop spans 13 amino acids. V lost 6 bases, J lost 6 bases, and 3 bases stayed unmatched. The germline V gene has CDR1 SQVTM and CDR2 ANQGSEA. CDR3: CSVVAGGAGELFF. CDR3 coding DNA: TGCAGCGTCGTAGCGGGAGGGGCCGGGGAGCTGTTTTTT.

CDR3 in amino acids: CASSSEETQYF. For the CDR3, the DNA is TGTGCCAGCAGCTCAGAAGAGACCCAGTACTTC. The rearrangement joins TRBV7-9 to TRBJ2-5; D remains ambiguous. This CDR3 region has 11 residues. Trimming stripped 4 bases from V and 3 bases from J, with 3 bases between. Per the germline V gene, CDR1 is SEHNR and CDR2 is FQNEAQ (reference sequence).

The chain couples TRBV5-5 to TRBJ1-2, with TRBD1 as a possible D gene (6 bases). V was cut by 4 bases and J by 0 bases, with 13 bases left in between. The germline V gene encodes CDR1 SGHKS and CDR2 YYEKEE (reference sequence). This CDR3 is 15 amino acids long. For the CDR3, the DNA is TGTGCCAGCAGCACGGGGACAACAACTAACTATGGCTACACCTTC. Translated, it gives CASSTGTTTNYGYTF.

J is TRBJ1-4 and V is TRBV28; the match to TRBD1 covers 11 bases. CDR3 length: 18 amino acids. The V gene end was trimmed by 6 bases and the J gene end by 4 bases; junction bases not matched to a gene: 13. The germline V gene has CDR1 MDHEN and CDR2 SYDVKM. The CDR3 bases are TGTGCCAGCAGAACACAAAGGACAGGGGGCGACGGTAATGAAAAACTGTTTTTT. This sequence encodes CASRTQRTGGDGNEKLFF.

The chain recombines TRBV28 with TRBJ1-6, with D perhaps TRBD1 (6 bases). Per the germline V gene, CDR1 is MDHEN and CDR2 is SYDVKM. This CDR3 comprises 15 residues. V was shortened by 2 bases and J by 4 bases, with 9 bases between the two germline ends. For the CDR3, the DNA is TGTGCCAGCAGTTTAACGGACAGTTATAATTCACCCCTCCACTTT. This sequence encodes CASSLTDSYNSPLHF.